This T cell receptor (beta chain) derives from a study of regulatory T cells in long-lasting Graves disease. Study details: Graves' patients who were just diagnosed had used antithyroid drugs for under 3 months.

Time point of the sample: newly diagnosed GD, antithyroid drugs for less than 3 months. PBMC RNA served as the TCR library source. From germline, CDR1 is SGHTS and CDR2 YDEGEE. The V and J ends lost 7 bases and 9 bases, in that order; junction bases with no gene match: 5. CDR3 length: 12 amino acids. Libraries of TCR beta came from iRepertoire HTBI primers plus Arm-PCR of CDR3 regions. TCRdb re-derived calls from the multiplex PCR reads in MiXCR, one entry per CDR3 protein. The sample holds about 310,000 distinct CDR3 sequences, 15% to 20% seen once. The rearrangement links TRBV5-8 to TRBJ2-1, with 9 bases that match TRBD1. This specimen consisted of peripheral blood mononuclear cells (PBMCs), obtained at new diagnosis, from a patient treated with antithyroid drugs. The TCR comes from a female donor with Graves disease. The CDR3 sequence is CASARDRAEQFF. The CDR3 DNA follows: TGTGCCAGCGCCCGGGACAGGGCTGAGCAGTTCTTC.